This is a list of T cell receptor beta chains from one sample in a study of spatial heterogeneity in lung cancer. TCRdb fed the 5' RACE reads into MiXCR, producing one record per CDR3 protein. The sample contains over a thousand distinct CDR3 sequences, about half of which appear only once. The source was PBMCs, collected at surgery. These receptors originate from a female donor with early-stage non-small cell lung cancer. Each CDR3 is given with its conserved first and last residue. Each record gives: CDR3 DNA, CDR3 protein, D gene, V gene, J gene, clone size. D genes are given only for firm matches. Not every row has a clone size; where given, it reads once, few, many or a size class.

DNA: TGTGCCAGTAGTATAGGCGGGGTATTCGGTTCCTACGAGCAGTACTTC; CDR3: CASSIGGVFGSYEQYF; D: NA; V: TRBV19; J: TRBJ2-7; size: NA
DNA: TGTGCCAGCAGCTTATTTAGCGGAACCGGGGAGCTGTTTTTT; CDR3: CASSLFSGTGELFF; D: NA; V: TRBV7-3; J: TRBJ2-2; size: large
DNA: TGTGCCAGCAGTTTAGAACTAGCGGACCCCTCCTTCAATGAGCAGTTCTTC; CDR3: CASSLELADPSFNEQFF; D: TRBD2; V: TRBV12-3/TRBV12-4; J: TRBJ2-1; size: NA
DNA: TGTGCCAGCTCACCTGCAGGGATGGGGTCGGGTGAGCAGTTCTTC; CDR3: CASSPAGMGSGEQFF; D: NA; V: TRBV18; J: TRBJ2-1; size: medium-sized
DNA: TGTGCCAGCAGTTCCAATCGACTAGCGGAGGGCACAGATACGCAGTATTTT; CDR3: CASSSNRLAEGTDTQYF; D: TRBD2; V: TRBV28; J: TRBJ2-3; size: NA
DNA: TGTGCCAGCAGTTGGGCGCGGGGCTCCTACGAGCAGTACTTC; CDR3: CASSWARGSYEQYF; D: NA; V: TRBV28; J: TRBJ2-7; size: NA
DNA: TGCAGCGCTCTTTGGCCTGATGGCGCCGGGGAGCTGTTTTTT; CDR3: CSALWPDGAGELFF; D: NA; V: TRBV29-1; J: TRBJ2-2; size: large
DNA: TGCAGCGGCCGGACAGGGGAGAATTACGAGCAGTACTTC; CDR3: CSGRTGENYEQYF; D: TRBD1; V: TRBV29-1; J: TRBJ2-7; size: NA
DNA: TGTGCCAGCAGCTTGCCCGGACTAGCGGGAGAACCCGAGCAGTTCTTC; CDR3: CASSLPGLAGEPEQFF; D: TRBD2; V: TRBV5-6; J: TRBJ2-1; size: few
DNA: TGTGCCAGCAGCTTGGGGGTAAACACCGGGGAGCTGTTTTTT; CDR3: CASSLGVNTGELFF; D: NA; V: TRBV5-5; J: TRBJ2-2; size: medium-sized
DNA: TGTGCCAGCAGTTTCCCCCTGACTAGCGGGAAGAGCGATGAGCAGTTCTTC; CDR3: CASSFPLTSGKSDEQFF; D: TRBD2; V: TRBV28; J: TRBJ2-1; size: NA
DNA: TGTGCCAGCTCACCACCGGGGGTTCAAGAGACCCAGTACTTC; CDR3: CASSPPGVQETQYF; D: NA; V: TRBV18; J: TRBJ2-5; size: large
DNA: TGTGCCAGCAGTGAAGGCTACAGCCCGTCGTCGGATACGCAGTATTTT; CDR3: CASSEGYSPSSDTQYF; D: NA; V: TRBV2; J: TRBJ2-3; size: NA
DNA: TGTGCCAGCAGTTTAAATTGGTTCGGGGGCTCTGGAAACACCATATATTTT; CDR3: CASSLNWFGGSGNTIYF; D: NA; V: TRBV12-3/TRBV12-4; J: TRBJ1-3; size: NA
DNA: TGTGCCAGCAGCCTGACAGGATCAACTAGCACAGATACGCAGTATTTT; CDR3: CASSLTGSTSTDTQYF; D: NA; V: TRBV11-2; J: TRBJ2-3; size: NA
DNA: TGTGCCAGCAGCCAGAGGACAGGATCCTACGAGCAGTACTTC; CDR3: CASSQRTGSYEQYF; D: TRBD1; V: TRBV7-2; J: TRBJ2-7; size: NA
DNA: TGCAGCGTTGAAGGCGGAGAGCAAGATACGCAGTATTTT; CDR3: CSVEGGEQDTQYF; D: NA; V: TRBV29-1; J: TRBJ2-3; size: few
DNA: TGTGCCATCAGCCGGGGGGGGAACACTGAAGCTTTCTTT; CDR3: CAISRGGNTEAFF; D: NA; V: TRBV10-3; J: TRBJ1-1; size: large
DNA: TGTGCCAGCAGACACGGCGAGACCCAGTACTTC; CDR3: CASRHGETQYF; D: NA; V: TRBV6-5; J: TRBJ2-5; size: NA
DNA: TGTGCCAGCAGCCTACGGACGGAAACCTACAATGAGCAGTTCTTC; CDR3: CASSLRTETYNEQFF; D: NA; V: TRBV7-9; J: TRBJ2-1; size: many
DNA: TGTGCCAGCAGGGGTAGCGGGGGGGCCACCGGGGAGCTGTTTTTT; CDR3: CASRGSGGATGELFF; D: TRBD2; V: TRBV6-5; J: TRBJ2-2; size: NA
DNA: TGTGCCAGCAGTGAATTGCGGCAAACCGGGGAGCTGTTTTTT; CDR3: CASSELRQTGELFF; D: NA; V: TRBV2; J: TRBJ2-2; size: medium-sized
DNA: TGCAGTGCCCCAGCTTGGGGTACAGGAAACACCATATATTTT; CDR3: CSAPAWGTGNTIYF; D: NA; V: TRBV20-1; J: TRBJ1-3; size: large
DNA: TGTGCCACCAGTGATCCTCTAGACTACGGTGAGCAGTTCTTC; CDR3: CATSDPLDYGEQFF; D: NA; V: TRBV24-1; J: TRBJ2-1; size: few
DNA: TGCAGCGTTGTAGGACTCGCGAACGCAAATGAGCAGTTCTTC; CDR3: CSVVGLANANEQFF; D: NA; V: TRBV29-1; J: TRBJ2-1; size: NA
DNA: TGTGCCAGCAGCTTAGGAACTGAGCAGTATTTT; CDR3: CASSLGTEQYF; D: NA; V: TRBV7-2; J: TRBJ2-3; size: NA
DNA: TGTGCCAGTATCAGGGGGCGCGGGACCCAGTACTTC; CDR3: CASIRGRGTQYF; D: TRBD1; V: TRBV6-1; J: TRBJ2-5; size: medium-sized
DNA: TGCAGCGTTTCCCGTTTGGACCGTCCCAACGAGAACATTCAGTACTTC; CDR3: CSVSRLDRPNENIQYF; D: NA; V: TRBV29-1; J: TRBJ2-4; size: NA
DNA: TGTTCCAGCAGCTTAGTACGGGGCTACGAGCAGTACTTC; CDR3: CSSSLVRGYEQYF; D: NA; V: TRBV7-2; J: TRBJ2-7; size: medium-sized
DNA: TGCGCCAGCAGCCCGGGATGGGGGGGCACCACAGATACGCAGTATTTT; CDR3: CASSPGWGGTTDTQYF; D: NA; V: TRBV5-1; J: TRBJ2-3; size: NA
DNA: TGTGCCAGCAGCCCTCGACTAGCGGGGGGATACGAGCAGTACTTC; CDR3: CASSPRLAGGYEQYF; D: TRBD2; V: TRBV9; J: TRBJ2-7; size: NA
DNA: TGTGCCAGCAGCCCAGGGGGGGGGACTGACAATGAGCAGTTCTTC; CDR3: CASSPGGGTDNEQFF; D: NA; V: TRBV13; J: TRBJ2-1; size: large
DNA: TGTGCCAGCAGTGGACGACCAGTCACCGGGGAGCTGTTTTTT; CDR3: CASSGRPVTGELFF; D: NA; V: TRBV28; J: TRBJ2-2; size: NA
DNA: TGTGCCAGCAGTGGGGACCTCGGGCAGTACTTC; CDR3: CASSGDLGQYF; D: NA; V: TRBV2; J: TRBJ2-7; size: NA
DNA: TGTGCCAGCAGTGGGACAGCCTCTGGAAACACCATATATTTT; CDR3: CASSGTASGNTIYF; D: TRBD1; V: TRBV12-3/TRBV12-4; J: TRBJ1-3; size: NA
DNA: TGTGCCAGCAGCGTAGCCCCCGGAAACACCATATATTTT; CDR3: CASSVAPGNTIYF; D: NA; V: TRBV9; J: TRBJ1-3; size: few
DNA: TGTGCCAGCAGCCAACGGACAGGGGCGAACACTGAAGCTTTCTTT; CDR3: CASSQRTGANTEAFF; D: TRBD1; V: TRBV4-2; J: TRBJ1-1; size: few
DNA: TGTGCCAGCGGCTCCAGCGGGGGGGCCTACGAGCAGTACTTC; CDR3: CASGSSGGAYEQYF; D: TRBD2; V: TRBV7-2; J: TRBJ2-7; size: many
DNA: TGTGCCAGCAGCACCCGTAGCGGGACGGACTGGGAGCAGTACTTC; CDR3: CASSTRSGTDWEQYF; D: TRBD2; V: TRBV3-1; J: TRBJ2-7; size: NA
DNA: TGTGCCAGCAGCTTAGGTGGGACTTCCCAAGAGACCCAGTACTTC; CDR3: CASSLGGTSQETQYF; D: NA; V: TRBV7-2; J: TRBJ2-5; size: large
DNA: TGTGCCAGCAGCTTAAATCTAGCGGGAGGTGCCGATACGCAGTATTTT; CDR3: CASSLNLAGGADTQYF; D: TRBD2; V: TRBV7-2; J: TRBJ2-3; size: NA
DNA: TGTGCCAGCAGCCAAGTTCTTTCGGTCAGGCCCTACGAGCAGTACTTC; CDR3: CASSQVLSVRPYEQYF; D: NA; V: TRBV3-1; J: TRBJ2-7; size: NA
DNA: TGCGCCAGCAGCCGGCAGCGGGGGGGCAGGGATGAGCAGTTCTTC; CDR3: CASSRQRGGRDEQFF; D: TRBD2; V: TRBV4-1; J: TRBJ2-1; size: large
DNA: TGCAGTGCTGTCAAGAGAGAGGGAGCCTTGGACGAGCAGTACTTC; CDR3: CSAVKREGALDEQYF; D: NA; V: TRBV20-1; J: TRBJ2-7; size: NA
DNA: TGTGCCAGCAGCTTAATTGACTATTACAATGAGCAGTTCTTC; CDR3: CASSLIDYYNEQFF; D: NA; V: TRBV7-9; J: TRBJ2-1; size: medium-sized
DNA: TGTGCCAGCAGCCAAGAGGGCTTCACGAACACCGGGGAGCTGTTTTTT; CDR3: CASSQEGFTNTGELFF; D: NA; V: TRBV3-1; J: TRBJ2-2; size: large
DNA: TGTGCCAGCAGCTTAGTTCCCGATGGCTACACCTTC; CDR3: CASSLVPDGYTF; D: NA; V: TRBV7-2; J: TRBJ1-2; size: many
DNA: TGTGCCAGCAGCTTGGTCTCGGCCAACGTCCTGACTTTC; CDR3: CASSLVSANVLTF; D: NA; V: TRBV7-9; J: TRBJ2-6; size: NA
DNA: TGCGCCAGCAGCCAAGTCACTAGCGGGGGATACGAGCAGTACTTC; CDR3: CASSQVTSGGYEQYF; D: TRBD2; V: TRBV4-1; J: TRBJ2-7; size: NA
DNA: TGTGCCAGCTCACAGGGGACGTCCTTCAATGAGCAGTTCTTC; CDR3: CASSQGTSFNEQFF; D: TRBD1; V: TRBV7-9; J: TRBJ2-1; size: NA
DNA: TGTGCCAGCAGCTTAGCAGGGGGCCCTGGTGAAAAACTGTTTTTT; CDR3: CASSLAGGPGEKLFF; D: TRBD1; V: TRBV7-9; J: TRBJ1-4; size: large
DNA: TGTGCCAGCAGTGAAGTACAGGGGGCGATTTCCCGGCAGTACTTC; CDR3: CASSEVQGAISRQYF; D: TRBD1; V: TRBV2; J: TRBJ2-7; size: NA
DNA: TGTGCCAGTTCTTGCAGGTTGAGCAATCAGCCCCAGCATTTT; CDR3: CASSCRLSNQPQHF; D: NA; V: TRBV11-3; J: TRBJ1-5; size: few
DNA: TGTGCCAGCAGTTTAGAAGGAATAAATTCACCCCTCCACTTT; CDR3: CASSLEGINSPLHF; D: NA; V: TRBV28; J: TRBJ1-6; size: NA
DNA: TGTGCCAGCAGTTTCCAACCACGGACAAATGGCTACACCTTC; CDR3: CASSFQPRTNGYTF; D: NA; V: TRBV27; J: TRBJ1-2; size: NA
DNA: TGTGCCAGCAGCAGCGGGGATCTCGGGGCAGGAGATACGCAGTATTTT; CDR3: CASSSGDLGAGDTQYF; D: TRBD2; V: TRBV28; J: TRBJ2-3; size: NA
DNA: TGTGCCACCAGCAGGCAACCATCAGATACGCAGTATTTT; CDR3: CATSRQPSDTQYF; D: NA; V: TRBV15; J: TRBJ2-3; size: once